This T cell receptor (beta chain) was recorded in a study of shared clonotypes between healthy human individuals. Points from the study as a whole: The study sampled only blood, and tissue repertoires likely differ.

In the case of this clone: Its antigen is still unknown.

Healthy and HIV-negative, the adult donors had no recent acute infections or vaccinations. At the deep level, the assay was run. Authors' processing steps: ImmunoSEQ sequences covered only the junction and lacked quality scores; filtering therefore differed. Measured with immunoSEQ multiplex PCR; TCRdb has only the in-frame clones, and not every one. The DNA was the basis for D and trimming; V, J and clone size are from that table. The table lists 1 million to 1.2 million clones, 77% of them singletons. Per the germline V gene, CDR1 is MGHRA and CDR2 is YSYEKL. Trimming pared 0 bases from V and 1 base from J, leaving 13 bases between. The CDR3 has 16 amino acids.

The chain employs TRBV4-1 and TRBJ2-7; no reliable D call. The sample comprised memory CD4+ T cells from PBMCs. The subset denotes: CD45RA-negative fraction. This clonotype was obtained from a man aged 18 to 35 in good health. Some clones in this sample may be carry-over from other donors' samples. DNA for the CDR3: TGCGCCAGCAGCCAAGAGGCCAATGGCCGATCCTACGAGCAGTACTTC. It translates to CASSQEANGRSYEQYF.